A single sample is the source of the 7 T cell receptor beta chains below, sequenced in a study of T cell repertoires in cytomegalovirus infection. No cognate antigen is known for these TCRs. TCRdb reanalysed the reads using MiXCR and keeps one entry per CDR3 protein. The top ten hold 18% of the sample, which has about 740,000 distinct CDR3 sequences, around a third seen once. The sample was cultured PBMCs, taken from culture after CMV antigen stimulation. Receptor source: a human donor in good health (CMV status not recorded). Some clones in this sample may be carry-over from other donors' samples.

The chain's CDR3 is CASSPFAGGTLITQYF. The CDR3 coding sequence is TGCGCCAGCAGCCCTTTTGCGGGGGGGACGCTAATTACGCAGTATTTT. V and J are TRBV4-1 and TRBJ2-3; TRBD2 matches 9 bases. There are 16 residues in the CDR3. The germline V gene encodes CDR1 MGHRA and CDR2 YSYEKL. V dropped 4 bases and J dropped 8; count of bases not matched to a gene: 13.

This clonotype has more than one count but fewer than ten. The gene calls are TRBV10-3 and TRBJ1-5; 11 bases agree with TRBD1. J lost 7 bases, V lost 3 bases, and 11 bases had no gene match. The CDR3 is 17 residues long. CDR1 and CDR2 from the germline V gene are ENHRY and SYGVKD. CDR3 loop: CAISDPTLDRGRQPQHF. The CDR3 DNA is TGTGCCATCAGTGACCCCACCCTGGACAGGGGGCGGCAGCCCCAGCATTTT.

The rearrangement links TRBV7-2 to TRBJ2-1; 7 bases are a match to TRBD2. The CDR3 totals 15 residues. Trimming at V came to 0 bases and at J to 2 bases, leaving 1 base not matched to a gene. Looked up from germline, CDR1 is SGHTA and CDR2 is FQGNSA. CDR3 residues: CASSLAAGAYNEQFF. The CDR3 DNA follows: TGTGCCAGCAGCTTAGCGGCGGGGGCCTACAATGAGCAGTTCTTC.

This rearrangement joins TRBV6-5 to TRBJ2-1; 11 bases match TRBD2. Per germline, CDR1 MNHEY and CDR2 SVGAGI. V lost 4 bases to trimming and J lost 8 bases; unmatched junction nucleotides: 7. The CDR3 length is 15 residues. In DNA, the CDR3 is TGTGCCAGCAGTTCCCGTAGCGGGGGGGCCTATGAGCAGTTCTTC. This codes for CASSSRSGGAYEQFF.

The V gene is TRBV7-2, the J gene TRBJ2-1; D perhaps matches TRBD1 (5 bases). Trimming took 5 bases from V and 0 from J, leaving 20 bases between them. The CDR3 has 18 amino acids. Germline values: CDR1 SGHTA, CDR2 FQGNSA. The CDR3: CASSDLRGGSGSYNEQFF. CDR3 coding DNA: TGTGCCAGCAGCGACTTAAGGGGCGGTTCGGGCTCCTACAATGAGCAGTTCTTC.

The chain joins TRBV27 to TRBJ1-4, with TRBD1 matching over 7 bases. The length of the CDR3 is 14 residues. Germline V CDR1 and CDR2: MNHEY, SMNVEV (reference sequence). Trimming removed 6 bases from V and 5 bases from J; junction bases left unmatched: 6. CDR3 nucleotides: TGTGCCAGCAGGGGGGACAGAGCGAATGAAAAACTGTTTTTT. Residues: CASRGDRANEKLFF.

The genes are TRBV6-2 or TRBV6-3 and TRBJ2-1, with D possibly being TRBD2 (5 bases). Trimming took off 10 bases at V and 1 base at J, with 20 bases between the two ends. The germline V gene encodes CDR1 MNHEY and CDR2 SVGEGT. The CDR3 contains 16 residues. The CDR3, as DNA: TGTGCCACCGGCCGTGAAGGCGGGTTATCCTACAATGAGCAGTTCTTC. Translation: CATGREGGLSYNEQFF.